This T cell receptor beta chain stems from a study of CD8 T cells in ankylosing spondylitis. The CDR3 extends over 14 amino acids. CDR1 SGHTA and CDR2 FQGNSA come from the germline V gene. The V and J ends lost 8 bases and 4 bases respectively, with 15 bases between them. Worth noting for this clonotype: The target antigen is unknown.

Whole-study results and caveats: The study looked at matched synovial fluid samples from ankylosing spondylitis patients. Disease-linked clones were reported to be significantly enriched there. Before this, some motif variants had been reported in reactive arthritis synovial fluid and blood. Blood of patients with ankylosing spondylitis appeared to be characterized by a TCR beta motif of eight or nine highly homologous variants.

Construction of TCR beta libraries was performed using quantitative 5'-RACE with molecular barcodes. TCRdb reprocessed the 5' RACE reads via MiXCR and lists one record per CDR3 protein. The sample carries around 340,000 distinct CDR3 sequences, over 12% recorded once. This chain links TRBV7-2 with TRBJ1-3; unclear D gene. The source material was blood, either unsorted or a sorted T cell fraction (not recorded which). This TCR was sampled from a male donor with ankylosing spondylitis or in good health (not recorded which). The CDR3: CASRRDFEGNTIYF. CDR3 DNA: TGTGCCAGCCGCCGTGACTTTGAGGGAAACACCATATATTTT.